These 29 T cell receptor beta chains share one sample of origin, sequenced in a study of response to subunit inactivated influenza vaccine. TCRdb processed the RT-PCR reads anew with MiXCR; each CDR3 protein has one entry. The top ten hold about 12% of the sample, which has 430,000 or so distinct CDR3 sequences, approximately 10% seen once. Sequences were derived from PBMCs from blood, sampled 40 to 50 days after vaccination. These receptors all stem from a man between 45 and 60 years old who received an inactivated influenza vaccine.

This clonotype came up many times. The rearrangement links TRBV6-1 to TRBJ2-1, with TRBD1 matching over 9 bases. The V gene end was trimmed by 6 bases and the J gene end by 9 bases; junction bases not matched to a gene: 9. The CDR3 has 14 residues. Germline CDR1 is MNHNS and CDR2 is SASEGT. The CDR3 here is CASSFPGQGAEQFF. The CDR3 DNA reads as TGTGCCAGCAGCTTTCCGGGACAGGGAGCTGAGCAGTTCTTC.

In this sample, this clonotype turned up a few times. The V gene is TRBV20-1, the J gene TRBJ2-7; 16 bases align to TRBD2. Germline CDR1 reads DFQATT; CDR2 reads SNEGSKA (reference sequence). The J segment lost 2 bases and the V segment lost 2 bases, leaving 9 bases of the junction unmatched. The CDR3 consists of 18 residues. In DNA form, the CDR3 reads TGCAGTGCTAGAAAACCGGGACTAGCGGGGGGGGGTACCTACGAGCAGTACTTC. Translation: CSARKPGLAGGGTYEQYF.

This clonotype has a count of ten or more. V gene TRBV4-3 combines with J gene TRBJ1-6, with TRBD1 matching over 8 bases. The CDR3 runs 14 residues. The V gene end was trimmed by 4 bases and the J gene end by 8 bases; junction bases not matched to a gene: 4. Germline lookup yields CDR1 LGHNA and CDR2 YSLEER. The chain's CDR3 is CASSRGQGDSPLHF. CDR3 in DNA: TGCGCCAGCAGCCGCGGACAGGGTGATTCACCCCTCCACTTT.

This clonotype has more than one count but fewer than ten. The rearrangement joins TRBV5-1 to TRBJ2-1; 9 bases align to TRBD1. Germline lookup yields CDR1 SGHRS and CDR2 YFSETQ. The ends lost 4 bases at V and 9 bases at J; junction bases unmatched: 5. The length of the CDR3 is 13 residues. CDR3 in amino acids: CASSPGTGLEQFF. CDR3 DNA sequence: TGCGCCAGCAGCCCCGGGACAGGGCTTGAGCAGTTCTTC.

This clonotype was seen at least ten times. This rearrangement joins TRBV9 to TRBJ2-7; D is possibly TRBD2 (6 bases). Deletions cut 0 bases from V and 4 bases from J, with 17 bases between. Germline V gene data show CDR1 as SGDLS and CDR2 as YYNGEE. This CDR3 is 16 amino acids long. CDR3 residues: CASSVARLPAGYEQYF. CDR3 sequence (DNA): TGTGCCAGCAGCGTAGCGAGACTCCCGGCGGGATACGAGCAGTACTTC.

This clonotype came up a few times. This rearrangement joins TRBV20-1 to TRBJ1-4; 7 bases line up with TRBD1. CDR3 size: 13 residues. CDR1 and CDR2 (germline): DFQATT, SNEGSKA (reference sequence). V lost 0 bases and J lost 8; bases outside the gene matches: 3. CDR3 loop: CSARDRGEEKLFF. As DNA, the CDR3 is TGCAGTGCTAGAGACAGGGGGGAAGAAAAACTGTTTTTT.

Only a few counts were recorded for this clonotype. CDR3 nucleotides: TGTGCCAGCAGCCTAGGACAGGGGGCAGGCGAGCAGTTCTTC. This codes for CASSLGQGAGEQFF. This chain connects TRBV7-6 to TRBJ2-1; TRBD1 agrees at 11 bases. Per germline, CDR1 SGHVS and CDR2 FNYEAQ. The J segment lost 10 bases and the V segment lost 5 bases, leaving 7 bases of the junction unmatched. This CDR3 spans 14 amino acids.

This clonotype was detected only a few times. The chain uses TRBV5-1 and TRBJ2-3; TRBD2 agrees at 7 bases. J gave up 2 bases and V 9 bases, and 15 bases lay outside the gene matches. The CDR3 has 16 amino acids. CDR1 is SGHRS, CDR2 YFSETQ, per germline. In DNA, the CDR3 is TGCGCCACCTCACCAGGAGGGACTATTGTCACAGATACGCAGTATTTT. This encodes CATSPGGTIVTDTQYF.

This clonotype was counted between two and nine times. The rearrangement uses TRBV7-2 and TRBJ2-1, with D hard to call. In germline, CDR1 is SGHTA, CDR2 FQGNSA. Trimming took 4 bases from V and 15 from J, leaving 16 bases between them. CDR3 size: 12 residues. CDR3 sequence reads: CASSSGPVIAFF. CDR3 nucleotide sequence: TGTGCCAGCAGCTCAGGTCCGGTCATTGCGTTCTTC. Looking up the rest from reference TRBV7-2 and TRBJ2-1 gives the full variable domain: GAGVSQSPSNKVTEKGKDVELRCDPISGHTALYWYRQSLGQGLEFLIYFQGNSAPDKSGLPSDRFSAERTGGSVSTLTIQRTQQEDSAVYLCASSSGPVIAFFGPGTRLTVL.

The chain carries TRBV28 and TRBJ2-3; D might be TRBD1 (5 bases). Germline V gives CDR1 MDHEN, CDR2 SYDVKM. Between the trimmed V and J ends, which lost 2 bases and 0 bases, there was a span of 12 bases. The CDR3 runs to 16 residues. CDR3 nucleotides: TGTGCCAGCAGTTTAATAGGGGCTACTAGCACAGATACGCAGTATTTT. Its translation is CASSLIGATSTDTQYF.

The chain is built from TRBV7-9 and TRBJ1-1; D not resolved. V shed 4 bases and J shed 1 base, with 13 bases lying between them. This CDR3 comprises 15 residues. Germline CDR1 is SEHNR and CDR2 is FQNEAQ (reference sequence). CDR3 protein: CASSSFRASNTEAFF. In DNA form, the CDR3 reads TGTGCCAGCAGCTCCTTTCGGGCTTCGAACACTGAAGCTTTCTTT.

This clonotype was observed a handful of times. The V and J genes are TRBV24-1 and TRBJ1-2; D is unclear. Germline CDR1 is KGHDR and CDR2 is SFDVKD. V was cut by 4 bases and J by 0 bases, with 11 bases left in between. This CDR3 is built from 15 residues. The CDR3: CATSDTKRANYGYTF. The DNA of the CDR3 is TGTGCCACCAGTGACACAAAAAGAGCTAACTATGGCTACACCTTC.

This clonotype has at least ten counts. V and J are TRBV20-1 and TRBJ2-7, with 7 bases aligning to TRBD1. Trimming cost V 3 bases and J 2 bases; bases outside gene matches: 1. Germline V gene lookup returns CDR1 DFQATT and CDR2 SNEGSKA (reference sequence). This CDR3 region has 12 residues. This chain's CDR3 is CSASQGAYEQYF. The CDR3 DNA is TGCAGTGCTAGCCAGGGGGCCTACGAGCAGTACTTC.

This clonotype occurred a few times. The chain uses TRBV4-2 and TRBJ2-3; 9 nucleotides line up with TRBD2. Trimming cost V 0 bases and J 3 bases; bases outside gene matches: 4. This CDR3 has 16 residues. CDR1 and CDR2 from the germline V gene are LGHNA and YNFKEQ. The CDR3 region has the DNA TGTGCCAGCAGCCAAGAGGCTAGCGGGGTAACAGATACGCAGTATTTT. It is translated as CASSQEASGVTDTQYF.

This clonotype has only a few counts. The CDR3 sequence is CSANRDRGMAVFF. The DNA of the CDR3 is TGCAGTGCTAACCGGGACAGGGGGATGGCGGTGTTTTTT. The V and J genes are TRBV20-1 and TRBJ1-4; 11 bases align to TRBD1. Unmatched junction bases numbered 10, after V lost 4 bases and J lost 15 bases. The CDR3 totals 13 residues. CDR1 and CDR2 from the germline V gene are DFQATT and SNEGSKA (reference sequence).

The V and J genes are TRBV19 and TRBJ1-1, with D possibly TRBD1 on 6 matching bases. Germline V gene data show CDR1 as LNHDA and CDR2 as SQIVND (reference sequence). V was trimmed by 1 base and J by 0 bases, leaving 9 bases between them. This CDR3 has 15 amino acids. CDR3 sequence (DNA): TGTGCCAGTAGTATAGCTACAGGGATGAACACTGAAGCTTTCTTT. This gives the protein CASSIATGMNTEAFF. The full variable domain, with the rest looked up from reference TRBV19 and TRBJ1-1, is DGGITQSPKYLFRKEGQNVTLSCEQNLNHDAMYWYRQDPGQGLRLIYYSQIVNDFQKGDIAEGYSVSREKKESFPLTVTSAQKNPTAFYLCASSIATGMNTEAFFGQGTRLTVV.

V usage is TRBV5-1 and J usage is TRBJ2-2, with D perhaps given as TRBD1 or TRBD2 (5 bases each). The CDR3 has 14 residues. Germline V CDR1 and CDR2: SGHRS, YFSETQ. The V end lost 0 bases, the J end lost 5 bases, and 8 bases lay between the germline ends. CDR3 sequence reads: CASSLVRGTGELFF. CDR3 DNA sequence: TGCGCCAGCAGCTTGGTGAGGGGTACCGGGGAGCTGTTTTTT.

The chain combines TRBV9 with TRBJ2-1, with D maybe TRBD1 (6 bases). Trimming left V 0 bases short and J 11 bases short, with 12 bases between. The CDR3 runs to 13 residues. Germline V CDR1 and CDR2: SGDLS, YYNGEE. This chain's CDR3 is CASSVGSGEKQFF. CDR3 nucleotides: TGTGCCAGCAGCGTAGGATCAGGGGAGAAGCAGTTCTTC.

This clonotype was detected only a few times. The chain has TRBV5-1 and TRBJ2-1, with D perhaps matching TRBD2 (5 bases). The V gene's germline CDR1 is SGHRS and CDR2 YFSETQ. This CDR3 is 12 amino acids long. V dropped 3 bases and J dropped 10 bases, with 11 bases sitting between them. The CDR3 spells CASSSPGWEQFF. The CDR3 coding sequence is TGCGCCAGCAGCTCACCGGGATGGGAGCAGTTCTTC.

This clonotype was detected many times. The chain's CDR3 is CATSRDQLESSYEQYF. CDR3 nucleotide sequence: TGTGCCACCAGCAGAGATCAACTCGAGAGCTCCTACGAGCAGTACTTC. This rearrangement joins TRBV15 to TRBJ2-7; D remains ambiguous. Germline assignment: CDR1 LNHNV and CDR2 YYDKDF (reference sequence). This CDR3 has 16 amino acids. V gave up 0 bases and J gave up 0 bases, with 12 bases separating them.

This rearrangement joins TRBV7-3 to TRBJ2-6; D is tentatively TRBD1 or TRBD2 (7 bases each). Germline CDR1 and CDR2: SGHTA and FQGTGA. The length of the CDR3 is 17 residues. V was cut by 7 bases and J by 0 bases, with 16 bases left in between. The CDR3 spells CASKRAGGDSGANVLTF. In DNA, the CDR3 is TGTGCCAGCAAACGGGCAGGGGGGGACTCTGGGGCCAACGTCCTGACTTTC.

This clonotype was recorded a few times. Here the CDR3 reads CASSGAGATDTQYF. Written as DNA, the CDR3 is TGTGCCAGCAGTGGAGCGGGAGCCACAGATACGCAGTATTTT. The V call is TRBV6-1, the J call TRBJ2-3, with 8 bases aligning to TRBD2. Trimming removed 4 bases from V and 2 bases from J; junction bases left unmatched: 2. The CDR3 sequence is 14 residues long. Germline V gives CDR1 MNHNS, CDR2 SASEGT.

This clonotype has ten or more counts. The chain combines TRBV7-2 with TRBJ2-1; D possibly corresponds to TRBD2 (7 bases). CDR3 length: 15 residues. Deletions cut 1 base from V and 7 bases from J, with 14 bases between. The germline V gene encodes CDR1 SGHTA and CDR2 FQGNSA. The CDR3 here is CASSLVAGAGNEQFF. CDR3 bases: TGTGCCAGCAGCTTAGTGGCGGGGGCTGGAAATGAGCAGTTCTTC.

This clonotype was counted many times. V usage is TRBV7-8 and J usage is TRBJ2-1; 7 positions agree with TRBD1. Germline lookup yields CDR1 SGHVS and CDR2 FQNEAQ. J was trimmed by 5 bases and V by 5 bases; bases with no gene match: 12. CDR3 size: 16 residues. The CDR3 spells CASSGPGQTLDNEQFF. CDR3 nucleotide sequence: TGTGCCAGCAGCGGACCGGGACAGACATTAGACAATGAGCAGTTCTTC.

Of note for this clonotype: This could be a read error, since a much larger clone is one nucleotide away. The chain recombines TRBV20-1 with TRBJ2-3; 14 bases are a match to TRBD2. Germline V CDR1 and CDR2: DFQATT, SNEGSKA (reference sequence). The CDR3 sequence is 17 residues long. The CDR3 nucleotides read TGCTGTGCTAGAAGGACTAGCGGGGGGCCCGGCACAGATACGCAGTATTTT. Translating it yields CCARRTSGGPGTDTQYF.

In its sample, this clonotype was seen a few times. The chain couples TRBV5-5 to TRBJ1-1; D unresolved. CDR1 is SGHKS and CDR2 is YYEKEE in the germline V gene (reference sequence). The CDR3 totals 13 residues. With 6 bases removed from V and 1 base from J, the gap between germline ends came to 10 bases. The chain's CDR3 is CASKWWGNTEAFF. CDR3 nucleotide sequence: TGTGCCAGCAAATGGTGGGGGAACACTGAAGCTTTCTTT.

This clonotype was recorded a few times. DNA of the CDR3: TGCGCCAGCAGCTTGGCTGGGACTAGCGGGTTCGAGCAGTACTTC. It translates to CASSLAGTSGFEQYF. V gene TRBV5-1 combines with J gene TRBJ2-7, with TRBD2 matching 12 bases. V shed 0 bases, J shed 6 bases, and the junction held 4 bases outside the gene matches. Germline V gene lookup returns CDR1 SGHRS and CDR2 YFSETQ. This CDR3 contains 15 residues.

This clonotype was counted between two and nine times. The V and J genes are TRBV7-2 and TRBJ1-1; D is uncertain. This CDR3 comprises 15 residues. V was cut by 1 base and J by 0 bases, with 9 bases left in between. From germline, CDR1 is SGHTA and CDR2 FQGNSA. CDR3 coding DNA: TGTGCCAGCAGCTTAGACGCCGCTTTGAACACTGAAGCTTTCTTT. This encodes CASSLDAALNTEAFF. Complete variable domain (other parts from reference TRBV7-2 and TRBJ1-1): GAGVSQSPSNKVTEKGKDVELRCDPISGHTALYWYRQSLGQGLEFLIYFQGNSAPDKSGLPSDRFSAERTGGSVSTLTIQRTQQEDSAVYLCASSLDAALNTEAFFGQGTRLTVV.

This clonotype was seen ten or more times. CDR3 residues: CSVTGEGYEQYF. CDR3 in DNA: TGCAGCGTAACAGGGGAAGGTTACGAGCAGTACTTC. This chain joins TRBV29-1 and TRBJ2-7, with 7 positions matching TRBD1. Trimming took 6 bases from V and 4 from J; bases not matched to a gene: 6. Germline assignment: CDR1 SQVTM and CDR2 ANQGSEA. The CDR3 length is 12 residues.